This T cell receptor beta chain was documented in a study of blood T cell repertoires in COVID-19. Across the whole study: COVID-19 samples, acute and convalescent, were from the United States, Italy and Spain. PBMCs, B-cell-depleted T cells, or T cells provided the cDNA or gDNA that made up the material.

Per the original data handling: How many nucleated cells were present was estimated from reference gene primer amplification. The data were produced by immunoSEQ multiplex PCR, yet TCRdb's version contains in-frame clones alone and is incomplete. V and J calls and clone size are those listed in that table; D and trimming were worked out from the DNA. The table lists about 120,000 clones, 85% of them singletons. The CDR3 contains 12 residues. V was clipped by 8 bases and J by 5 bases, with 9 bases between them. The V gene's germline CDR1 is WSHSY and CDR2 SAAADI. Input material: peripheral blood. This clonotype originated in a man older than 75 with active or convalescent COVID-19. The rearrangement uses TRBV10-2 and TRBJ1-4; the D is unclear. CDR3 nucleotide sequence: TGCGCCAGCGCGAACGGGAATGAAAAACTGTTTTTT. Translated, it gives CASANGNEKLFF.